This TCR beta chain comes out of a study of cytomegalovirus exposure and HLA in healthy donors. Both 60 Vbeta primers and 13 Jbeta primers went into the PCR. Assay used: immunoSEQ multiplex PCR; TCRdb lists only in-frame clones, some missing. The table has 130,000 to 150,000 clones, about 78% seen once. This CDR3 contains 13 residues. Trimming cost V 5 bases and J 1 base, with 8 bases left between them. Germline loops: CDR1 SGHTA, CDR2 FQGTGA. The sample was PBMCs. This clonotype was obtained from a male donor in good health and CMV-seronegative. The chain employs TRBV7-3 and TRBJ1-1; a possible D gene is TRBD1 (5 bases). The CDR3 DNA follows: TGTGCCAGCAGCCCCCAGGGGAACACTGAAGCTTTCTTT. It yields the protein CASSPQGNTEAFF.